The clone carrying this TCR beta chain ranks as medium-sized. Its cognate antigen is unknown. The entry originates in a study of chemoradiotherapy in HPV16-positive cancers. Study outcomes and limitations: For HPV16-positive patients, expanding HPV-responsive T cells associated with longer recurrence-free survival.

The CDR3 totals 13 residues. The germline V gene encodes CDR1 LNHDA and CDR2 SQIVND (reference sequence). J was trimmed by 7 bases and V by 3 bases; bases with no gene match: 4. Sequenced by immunoSEQ multiplex PCR; TCRdb stores in-frame clones only, minus some. Of some 16,000 clones listed, 79% were seen once; the top ten hold roughly 11%. V usage is TRBV19 and J usage is TRBJ2-7, with TRBD1 matching over 9 bases. This sample was gathered from a patient who underwent chemoradiotherapy. The clonotype was recovered from a human donor with HPV-associated anogenital cancer. The DNA for the CDR3 is TGTGCCAGTAGTATCACGACAGGGGGAGAGCAGTACTTC. It codes for CASSITTGGEQYF.